This is a list of T cell receptor beta chains from one sample in a study of blood T cell repertoires in COVID-19. The data were produced by immunoSEQ multiplex PCR, yet TCRdb's version contains in-frame clones alone and is incomplete. The profile shows 210,000 or so clones, 92% of them singletons. The material sequenced was peripheral blood. These receptors were obtained from a man younger than 40 with acute or convalescent COVID-19. The CDR3 runs from the conserved cysteine through the conserved F or W. The D gene is left open where the match is weak. Clone size is not always given. Where it is, it says once, few, many or a class for expanded clones.

TRBJ1-3,few,TRBV11-2,TRBD1,CASSRQGYSGNTIYF,TGTGCCAGCAGCCGACAGGGTTACTCTGGAAACACCATATATTTT
TRBJ2-5,NA,TRBV2,TRBD2,CASSRSGGRETQYF,TGTGCCAGCAGTAGGAGCGGGGGGAGAGAGACCCAGTACTTC
TRBJ1-6,NA,TRBV6-1,TRBD1,CASSEAVDRAFYF,TGTGCCAGCAGTGAAGCGGTTGACAGGGCCTTCTACTTT
TRBJ1-6,few,TRBV28,TRBD1,CASRQSGTGRPPLHF,TGTGCCAGCAGGCAATCCGGGACAGGGAGGCCACCCCTCCACTTT
TRBJ2-7,NA,TRBV28,TRBD1,CASRQTGGDSYEQYF,TGTGCCAGCAGACAGACAGGGGGGGACTCCTACGAGCAGTACTTC
TRBJ2-5,NA,TRBV5-1,NA,CASSLDRGRKYF,TGCGCCAGCAGCTTGGATAGAGGGCGGAAGTACTTC
TRBJ2-6,NA,TRBV7-8,NA,CASSFQGLSGANVLTF,TGTGCCAGCAGCTTCCAGGGGTTGTCAGGGGCCAACGTCCTGACTTTC
TRBJ1-5,once,TRBV3-1/TRBV3-2,TRBD1,CASSLGQGTNQPQHF,TGTGCCAGCAGCCTTGGACAGGGTACCAATCAGCCCCAGCATTTT
TRBJ2-5,NA,TRBV27,TRBD2,CASSTRGGLLETQYF,TGTGCCAGCAGTACACGGGGGGGCCTCCTAGAGACCCAGTACTTC
TRBJ2-3,few,TRBV5-1,TRBD2,CASSLGLAADTQYF,TGCGCCAGCAGCTTGGGGCTAGCGGCAGATACGCAGTATTTT
TRBJ1-1,once,TRBV3-1/TRBV3-2,NA,CASSRTGGNTEAFF,TGTGCCAGCAGCCGTACGGGGGGCAACACTGAAGCTTTCTTT
TRBJ2-1,NA,TRBV13,NA,CASSRTSYNEQFF,TGTGCCAGCAGCCGGACAAGCTACAATGAGCAGTTCTTC
TRBJ2-7,NA,TRBV5-1,NA,CASRQGIAYEQYF,TGCGCCAGCAGGCAGGGAATCGCCTACGAGCAGTACTTC
TRBJ2-7,NA,TRBV4-1,NA,CASSQGQFDEQYF,TGCGCCAGCAGCCAAGGACAGTTCGACGAGCAGTACTTC
TRBJ1-5,NA,TRBV28,TRBD1,CASRPGTGGGQPQHF,TGTGCCAGCAGACCCGGGACAGGAGGGGGTCAGCCCCAGCATTTT
TRBJ1-4,NA,TRBV9,NA,CASSVGGVQDEKLFF,TGTGCCAGCAGCGTAGGGGGGGTTCAGGATGAAAAACTGTTTTTT
TRBJ1-2,NA,TRBV5-5,NA,CASSLDRDGYTF,TGTGCCAGCAGCTTGGACAGGGATGGCTACACCTTC
TRBJ2-2,NA,TRBV28,TRBD2,CASSLNEGLAGGTGELFF,TGTGCCAGCAGTTTAAATGAGGGACTAGCGGGAGGCACCGGGGAGCTGTTTTTT
TRBJ2-7,NA,TRBV5-1,NA,CASSLWGPNYEQYF,TGCGCCAGCAGCTTGTGGGGCCCCAATTACGAGCAGTACTTC
TRBJ2-3,NA,TRBV3-1/TRBV3-2,TRBD2,CASSQDGVGAGGLLDTQYF,TGTGCCAGCAGCCAAGATGGAGTTGGGGCGGGAGGCCTCTTAGATACGCAGTATTTT
TRBJ2-7,NA,TRBV18,TRBD2,CASSPPTTSGGNYEQYF,TGTGCCAGCTCACCACCGACGACTAGCGGGGGGAACTACGAGCAGTACTTC
TRBJ2-5,NA,TRBV5-4,NA,CASSYGTLQETQYF,TGTGCCAGCAGTTACGGGACACTGCAAGAGACCCAGTACTTC
TRBJ1-3,NA,TRBV30,TRBD1,CAGQLGGVGNTIYF,TGTGCCGGACAACTAGGGGGCGTTGGAAACACCATATATTTT
TRBJ2-7,once,TRBV7-3,TRBD1,CASSLGRHSQGVFYEQYF,TGTGCCAGCAGCTTAGGTCGGCACTCTCAGGGGGTCTTCTACGAGCAGTACTTC
TRBJ2-1,NA,TRBV6-5,TRBD2,CASSYRLAGGYNEQFF,TGTGCCAGCAGTTACCGGCTAGCGGGAGGATACAATGAGCAGTTCTTC
TRBJ2-5,NA,TRBV11-2,NA,CASSYSRETQYF,TGTGCCAGCAGCTACTCGAGGGAGACCCAGTACTTC
TRBJ1-4,NA,TRBV15,TRBD1,CATSRGAVTGGINEKLFF,TGTGCCACCAGCAGAGGCGCAGTGACAGGGGGAATTAATGAAAAACTGTTTTTT
TRBJ2-1,once,TRBV5-4,NA,CASSPSSRLSISSYNEQFF,TGTGCCAGCAGCCCCTCCTCCAGACTTTCCATTAGCTCCTACAATGAGCAGTTCTTC
TRBJ2-7,NA,TRBV14,TRBD1,CASRHTGTGGDEQYF,TGTGCCAGCAGACACACCGGGACAGGGGGCGACGAGCAGTACTTC
TRBJ2-5,NA,TRBV28,NA,CASTTAGLGAAETQYF,TGTGCCAGCACTACCGCTGGTTTGGGGGCGGCGGAGACCCAGTACTTC
TRBJ1-2,NA,TRBV5-6,TRBD1,CASSLTRTGDGYTF,TGTGCCAGCAGCTTAACTCGGACAGGGGATGGCTACACCTTC
TRBJ2-3,NA,TRBV5-1,NA,CASSLLTARGDTQYF,TGCGCCAGCAGCTTGTTAACAGCGAGGGGGGATACGCAGTATTTT
TRBJ2-1,once,TRBV12-5,TRBD2,CASGPGTSGSNNEQFF,TGTGCTAGTGGTCCGGGGACTAGCGGGAGTAACAATGAGCAGTTCTTC
TRBJ2-7,NA,TRBV5-1,TRBD2,CASSLDPTSPGDEQYF,TGCGCCAGCAGCTTGGACCCGACTAGCCCGGGCGACGAGCAGTACTTC
TRBJ2-7,once,TRBV15,TRBD1,CATSQRTGRYYEQYF,TGTGCCACCAGCCAGAGGACAGGGAGGTACTACGAGCAGTACTTC
TRBJ2-7,once,TRBV7-2,NA,CASSSSQGPYEQYF,TGTGCCAGCAGCTCCTCCCAGGGCCCCTACGAGCAGTACTTC
TRBJ2-7,NA,TRBV23-1,NA,CASSQRGKNSYEQYF,TGCGCCAGCAGTCAAAGGGGAAAGAACTCCTACGAGCAGTACTTC
TRBJ2-7,NA,TRBV11-1,TRBD2,CASSQGGRGLSYEQYF,TGTGCCAGCAGCCAGGGAGGGCGGGGCCTCTCCTACGAGCAGTACTTC
TRBJ1-3,NA,TRBV2,NA,CASSENRAGNTIYF,TGTGCCAGCAGTGAGAACAGGGCTGGAAACACCATATATTTT
TRBJ2-1,NA,TRBV27,NA,CASSFQGGEQFF,TGTGCCAGCAGTTTCCAGGGGGGAGAGCAGTTCTTC
TRBJ2-5,once,TRBV6-5,NA,CASSYRGETQYF,TGTGCCAGCAGTTATCGGGGGGAGACCCAGTACTTC
TRBJ2-7,NA,TRBV19,TRBD1,CASSIAGQGTTYEQYF,TGTGCCAGTAGTATAGCGGGACAGGGGACGACCTACGAGCAGTACTTC
TRBJ2-1,NA,TRBV18,TRBD2,CASSPQGLAGGEQFF,TGTGCCAGCTCACCCCAGGGACTAGCCGGCGGCGAGCAGTTCTTC
TRBJ2-7,NA,TRBV3-1/TRBV3-2,NA,CASSSPATHSSYEQYF,TGTGCCAGCAGCTCTCCTGCAACTCATTCGTCCTACGAGCAGTACTTC
TRBJ1-2,once,TRBV2,TRBD1,CASRPDRGLSYTF,TGTGCCAGCAGACCCGACAGGGGGCTGAGCTACACCTTC
TRBJ1-5,few,TRBV4-1,NA,CASSPSEAQPQHF,TGCGCCAGCAGCCCATCCGAGGCTCAGCCCCAGCATTTT
TRBJ2-2,NA,TRBV20-1,NA,CSASLRTDRSKPRTGELFF,TGCAGTGCTAGTCTGCGTACCGACAGGAGCAAACCTCGGACCGGGGAGCTGTTTTTT